A single sample is the source of the 8 T cell receptor beta chains below, sequenced in a study of Graves' ophthalmopathy and Graves' hyperthyroidism. Investigators amplified TCR beta CDR3 regions from RNA transcripts. RT-PCR with HTBI primers came first, then second-round multiplex PCR. TCRdb re-called the multiplex PCR reads through MiXCR, storing one row per CDR3 protein. The sample shows about 480,000 distinct CDR3 sequences, 13% to 15% of them seen only once. The sequenced sample consisted of blood. Receptors were obtained from a woman in her 30s with Graves' ophthalmopathy.

The sample holds many counts of this clonotype. The chain links TRBV12-3 or TRBV12-4 to TRBJ2-5; D might be TRBD2 (5 bases). V shed 6 bases and J shed 1 base, with 15 bases lying between them. This CDR3 comprises 15 residues. Written as DNA, the CDR3 is TGTGCCAGCAGCCTCGGCGGGCTGACCCAAGAGACCCAGTACTTC. This gives the protein CASSLGGLTQETQYF.

Comment on this clonotype: This may come from a read error, since a much larger clone is one base off. CDR3 DNA: TGTGCCATCAGTTTCGGCAGGACTTATACCTACGAGCAGTACTTC. Its protein is CAISFGRTYTYEQYF. This chain connects TRBV28 to TRBJ2-7; possible D gene TRBD2, 5 bases. CDR1 and CDR2 from the germline V gene are MDHEN and SYDVKM. The CDR3 sequence is 15 residues long.

This clonotype showed up many times. This chain joins TRBV28 and TRBJ2-4, with TRBD1 as a possible D gene (6 bases). CDR3 size: 13 residues. Between the trimmed V and J ends, which lost 6 bases and 9 bases, there was a span of 15 bases. Germline lookup yields CDR1 MDHEN and CDR2 SYDVKM. This chain's CDR3 is CASSPAGAGIQYF. In DNA form, the CDR3 reads TGTGCCAGCAGCCCGGCAGGGGCGGGCATTCAGTACTTC.

This clonotype was detected once. This sequence may be a read error, since a much larger clone differs from it by one base. The V and J genes are TRBV6-2 or TRBV6-3 and TRBJ2-3, with D hard to call. CDR1 and CDR2 from the germline V gene are MNHEY and SVGEGT. This CDR3 is 14 amino acids long. CDR3 nucleotide sequence: TGTGCCAGCACTTACTCGAGACCATCAGATACGCAGTATTTT. Its translation is CASTYSRPSDTQYF.

As concerns this clonotype: The final CDR3 position lacks the conserved phenylalanine or tryptophan, pointing to a likely read error. The rearrangement joins TRBV12-3 or TRBV12-4 to TRBJ1-5; D possibly corresponds to TRBD1 (6 bases). V lost 2 bases to trimming and J lost 0 bases, with 17 bases between them. The CDR3 loop spans 18 amino acids. The CDR3 region is CASSLRRGGQNSNQPQHY. CDR3 in DNA: TGTGCCAGCAGTTTAAGGAGGGGGGGTCAGAATAGCAATCAGCCCCAGCATTAT.

The CDR3 loop is CATDRGTEAFF. The DNA for the CDR3 is TGTGCCACGGACAGGGGAACTGAAGCTTTCTTT. The rearrangement links TRBV30 to TRBJ1-1, with TRBD1 matching 9 bases. The trim removed 8 bases at V and 5 bases at J, leaving 3 bases unmatched. The CDR3 spans 11 residues. Germline assignment: CDR1 GTSNPN and CDR2 SVGIG (reference sequence).

Ten or more counts support this clonotype. The CDR3 region is CSVDGNTEAFF. CDR3 DNA: TGCAGCGTTGATGGTAACACTGAAGCTTTCTTT. The chain uses TRBV29-1 and TRBJ1-1; D uncertain. This CDR3 is 11 amino acids long. The V end was cut by 3 bases, the J end by 2 bases, with 4 bases between. Germline V lookup: CDR1 SQVTM, CDR2 ANQGSEA.

To note about this clonotype: The junction does not match germline at one end; this may be a read error. The gene calls are TRBV5-1 and TRBJ2-4, with 9 bases aligning to TRBD1. Germline loops: CDR1 SGHRS, CDR2 YFSETQ. The CDR3 is made up of 14 amino acids. The CDR3 protein is CASSLRQGGDIKYF. The DNA for the CDR3 is TGCGCCAGCAGCTTGCGACAGGGGGGGGACATTAAGTACTTC.